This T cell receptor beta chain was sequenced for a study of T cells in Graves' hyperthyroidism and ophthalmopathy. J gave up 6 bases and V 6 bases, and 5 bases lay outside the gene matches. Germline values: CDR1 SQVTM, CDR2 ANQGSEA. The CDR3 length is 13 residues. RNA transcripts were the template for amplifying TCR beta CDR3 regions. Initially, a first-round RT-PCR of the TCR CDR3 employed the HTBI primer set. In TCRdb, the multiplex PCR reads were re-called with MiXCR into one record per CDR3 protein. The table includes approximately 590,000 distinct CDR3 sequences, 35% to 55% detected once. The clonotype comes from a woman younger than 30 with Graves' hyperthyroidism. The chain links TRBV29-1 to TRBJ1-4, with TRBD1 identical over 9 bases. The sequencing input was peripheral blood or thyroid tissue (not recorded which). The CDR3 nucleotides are TGCAGCGTACAGACAGGGGGAGATGAAAAACTGTTTTTT. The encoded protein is CSVQTGGDEKLFF.